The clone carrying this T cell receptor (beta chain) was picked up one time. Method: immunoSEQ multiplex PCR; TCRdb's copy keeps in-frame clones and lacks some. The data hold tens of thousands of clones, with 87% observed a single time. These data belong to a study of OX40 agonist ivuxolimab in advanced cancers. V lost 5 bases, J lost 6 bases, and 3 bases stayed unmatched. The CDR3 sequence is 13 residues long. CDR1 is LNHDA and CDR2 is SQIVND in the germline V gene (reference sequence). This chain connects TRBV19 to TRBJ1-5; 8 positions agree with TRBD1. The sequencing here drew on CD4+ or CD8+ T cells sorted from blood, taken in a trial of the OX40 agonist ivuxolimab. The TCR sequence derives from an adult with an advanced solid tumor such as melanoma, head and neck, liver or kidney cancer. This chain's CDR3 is CASSVRGPQPQHF. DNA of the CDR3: TGTGCCAGTAGTGTCAGGGGGCCTCAGCCCCAGCATTTT.